The present T cell receptor beta chain was sequenced within a study of a mutant IDH1 vaccine in newly diagnosed glioma. About the research overall: With temozolomide cycles, or 4-6 weeks after radiotherapy alone, vaccination was started. Most had both radiotherapy and temozolomide beforehand; others had only one.

Note on this clone: Its antigen remains unidentified.

This CDR3 contains 14 residues. Germline assignment: CDR1 MNHNS and CDR2 SASEGT. V lost 0 bases and J 2 bases, leaving 8 bases between the germline ends. Sequencing was performed with immunoSEQ multiplex PCR; in TCRdb, only in-frame clones are kept and a portion is missing. The sample has tens of thousands of clones; approximately 84% are singletons. Points from the study as a whole: Shifts in the top peripheral T cell clonotypes seemed unrelated to pseudoprogression.

Stated time point: week 23, last vaccination. Doses consisted of 300 ug of mutant IDH1 20-mer peptide each, paired with topical imiquimod. The rearrangement joins TRBV6-1 to TRBJ2-7; D uncertain. The material was PBMCs, obtained from a glioma patient whose treatment included an IDH1 peptide vaccine. The sequence was collected from a man under 40 with glioma. The DNA of the CDR3 is TGTGCCAGCAGTGAAGCTGGCGCCGCCTACGAGCAGTACTTC. Its translation: CASSEAGAAYEQYF.